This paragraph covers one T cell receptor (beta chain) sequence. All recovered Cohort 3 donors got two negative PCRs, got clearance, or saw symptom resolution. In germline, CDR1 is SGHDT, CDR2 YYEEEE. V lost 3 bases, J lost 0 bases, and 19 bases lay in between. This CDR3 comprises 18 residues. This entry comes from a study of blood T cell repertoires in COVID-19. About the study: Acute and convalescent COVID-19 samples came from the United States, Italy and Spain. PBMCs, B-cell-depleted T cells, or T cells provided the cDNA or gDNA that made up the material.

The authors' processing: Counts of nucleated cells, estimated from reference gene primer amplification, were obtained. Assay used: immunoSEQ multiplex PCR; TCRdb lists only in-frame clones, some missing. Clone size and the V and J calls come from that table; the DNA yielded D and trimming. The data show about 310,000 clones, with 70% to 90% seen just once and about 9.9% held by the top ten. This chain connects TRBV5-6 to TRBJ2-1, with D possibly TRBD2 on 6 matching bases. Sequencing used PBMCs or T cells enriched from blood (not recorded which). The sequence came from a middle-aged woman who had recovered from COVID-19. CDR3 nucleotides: TGTGCCAGCAGCTCGTCGTTGGGGGGTTCTAGCTCCTACAATGAGCAGTTCTTC. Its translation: CASSSSLGGSSSYNEQFF.